This T cell receptor (beta chain) was captured by sequencing in a study of Ad26.COV2.S vaccination and SARS-CoV-2 variants. Study as a whole: Donor had been placed in the Ad26.COV2.S arm of the COV1001 trial. Participants got Ad26.COV2.S intramuscularly, once or twice 56 days apart. Study findings and constraints: Quantification of TCR breadth and depth may have yielded underestimates of total T cell responses.

Germline CDR1 is SEHNR and CDR2 is FQNEAQ (reference sequence). Trimming cost V 0 bases and J 8 bases, with 11 bases left between them. The CDR3 loop spans 14 amino acids. On this clone: What it recognizes is unknown.

Treatment indicated: 15 to 20 received Ad26.COV2.S at low or high dose, single or two shots; about 5 received placebo; per-sample allocation not given. Collection of the samples took place on day 63 after the first injection of vaccine or placebo. Spike of the Wuhan-strain SARS-CoV-2 was expressed by an Ad26 vector, which formed the vaccine. Using immunoSEQ multiplex PCR, the repertoire was profiled, and TCRdb retains in-frame clones only, with some absent. The sample consists of about 460,000 clones, 89% of them appearing once. The rearrangement links TRBV7-9 to TRBJ2-1; D is ambiguous. This receptor was identified in a person aged 18 to 65 who received the Ad26.COV2.S COVID-19 vaccine or a placebo. The specimen comprised peripheral blood, sampled in a trial of Ad26.COV2.S vaccine versus placebo. The CDR3: CASSLALGLDEQFF. CDR3 nucleotide sequence: TGTGCCAGCAGCTTAGCTCTGGGGTTGGATGAGCAGTTCTTC. The whole variable domain, filled in from reference TRBV7-9 and TRBJ2-1, reads DTGVSQNPRHKITKRGQNVTFRCDPISEHNRLYWYRQTLGQGPEFLTYFQNEAQLEKSRLLSDRFSAERPKGSFSTLEIQRTEQGDSAMYLCASSLALGLDEQFFGPGTRLTVL.